A single T cell receptor (beta chain) is shown here with its context. Its antigen is unidentified. The sample originates from a study of Tregs in tolerant kidney transplant recipients. The data were produced by immunoSEQ multiplex PCR, yet TCRdb's version contains in-frame clones alone and is incomplete. The sample lists tens of thousands of clones, 84% occurring once. Points from the study as a whole: Biological reproducibility was not directly addressed, but technical replication error appeared minimal. The small number of patients limits these findings pending further validation.

The germline V gene has CDR1 MGHDK and CDR2 SYGVNS. The CDR3 is 15 amino acids. V shed 5 bases, J shed 4 bases, and the junction held 8 bases outside the gene matches. Unstimulated Tregs (CD4+CD25+CD127-) and CD4+CD25- non-Tregs were sorted from PBMCs. Sequencing used CD4+ T cells from blood. The origin of this receptor is a human donor in good health. V and J are TRBV25-1 and TRBJ1-5; TRBD1 matches at 7 bases. The CDR3 region is CASSPQGVGNQPQHF. CDR3 nucleotide sequence: TGTGCCAGCAGTCCCCAGGGGGTAGGAAATCAGCCCCAGCATTTT. The full variable domain, rest sourced from reference TRBV25-1 and TRBJ1-5, is EADIYQTPRYLVIGTGKKITLECSQTMGHDKMYWYQQDPGMELHLIHYSYGVNSTEKGDLSSESTVSRIRTEHFPLTLESARPSHTSQYLCASSPQGVGNQPQHFGDGTRLSIL.